These 11 T cell receptor beta chains were all obtained from the same sample, sequenced in a study of T cells after yellow fever vaccination. TCRdb re-called the 5' RACE reads through MiXCR, storing one row per CDR3 protein. The data contain about 46,000 distinct CDR3 sequences, 5.5% to 8% of them singletons. The specimen comprised PBMCs, either bulk or a sorted T-cell subset (CD4+, CD8+, memory, or dextramer-sorted; not recorded which), sampled 45 days after the yellow fever booster vaccination. These receptors came from a man aged 25-40 years who received the YFV17D yellow fever vaccine.

Ten or more counts support this clonotype. The rearrangement uses TRBV5-5 and TRBJ1-6; unclear D gene. The CDR3 is 15 amino acids. Between the trimmed V and J ends, which lost 0 bases and 7 bases, there was a span of 11 bases. CDR1 SGHKS and CDR2 YYEKEE come from the germline V gene (reference sequence). CDR3 sequence (DNA): TGTGCCAGCAGCTTGGTCCCCGAACTGAATTCACCCCTCCACTTT. Amino acid sequence: CASSLVPELNSPLHF.

This clonotype was picked up a small number of times. This chain connects TRBV7-2 to TRBJ2-5; 8 nucleotides agree with TRBD2. V was clipped by 3 bases and J by 5 bases; unmatched bases: 8. The CDR3 runs 15 residues. Germline V CDR1 and CDR2: SGHTA, FQGNSA. The CDR3 DNA reads as TGTGCCAGCAGCTTTCAGCGGGAGCTCAGGGAGACCCAGTACTTC. This sequence encodes CASSFQRELRETQYF.

There are a few counts of this clonotype. This rearrangement joins TRBV7-3 to TRBJ2-4; 9 nucleotides line up with TRBD2. The CDR3 is 15 residues long. The V segment lost 6 bases and the J segment 2 bases; nucleotides outside the gene matches: 5. Germline values: CDR1 SGHTA, CDR2 FQGTGA. Here the CDR3 DNA reads TGTGCCAGCAGTCTTAGCGGGAGCTCCAAAAACATTCAGTACTTC. This sequence encodes CASSLSGSSKNIQYF.

This clonotype was observed a few times. V and J are TRBV12-3 or TRBV12-4 and TRBJ1-4; possible D gene TRBD1, 5 bases. This CDR3 has 14 amino acids. The germline V and J ends were trimmed by 2 bases and 7 bases, with 11 bases remaining between them. The CDR3 DNA follows: TGTGCCAGCAGTTTATCCGGGGCGCCTGAAAAACTGTTTTTT. Its translation is CASSLSGAPEKLFF.

This clonotype was seen repeatedly, ten times or more. This chain connects TRBV5-1 to TRBJ2-7; 8 nucleotides match TRBD2. V lost 0 bases to trimming and J lost 1 base; unmatched junction nucleotides: 3. Germline-derived CDR1 and CDR2 are SGHRS and YFSETQ. The CDR3 extends over 15 amino acids. CDR3 in amino acids: CASSLGLAGSYEQYF. CDR3 coding DNA: TGCGCCAGCAGCTTGGGTTTAGCGGGGTCCTACGAGCAGTACTTC.

This clonotype was observed at least ten times. This rearrangement joins TRBV27 to TRBJ2-7; D remains ambiguous. The CDR3 totals 16 residues. V lost 5 bases to trimming and J lost 6 bases, with 23 bases between them. Germline assignment: CDR1 MNHEY and CDR2 SMNVEV (reference sequence). The CDR3 DNA reads TGTGCCAGCAGTCCAACCCGCCCCGCGCATAGTCTCGAGCAGTACTTC. Translated, it gives CASSPTRPAHSLEQYF.

This clonotype turned up a few times. The gene calls are TRBV20-1 and TRBJ2-3; a weak D match, TRBD1 (6 bases). Germline loops: CDR1 DFQATT, CDR2 SNEGSKA (reference sequence). Trimming stripped 6 bases from V and 8 bases from J, with 24 bases between. The CDR3 is made up of 15 amino acids. DNA of the CDR3: TGCAGTGCAAGGCGAGGGGGAGCAGTTGGAGGTACGCAGTATTTT. This encodes CSARRGGAVGGTQYF.

The chain is built from TRBV7-9 and TRBJ2-7; possibly TRBD1 or TRBD2 for D (5 bases each). From germline, CDR1 is SEHNR and CDR2 FQNEAQ (reference sequence). V lost 5 bases and J lost 5, with 19 bases in between. This CDR3 region has 15 residues. CDR3 bases: TGTGCCAGCAGCCCAGGCGGTAGGATGGGGGACGAGCAGTACTTC. Its protein is CASSPGGRMGDEQYF.

This clonotype was recorded at least ten times. The chain links TRBV2 to TRBJ2-5; D gene ambiguous. Per germline, CDR1 SNHLY and CDR2 FYNNEI. This CDR3 has 12 residues. With 2 bases removed from V and 3 bases from J, the gap between germline ends came to 4 bases. The CDR3 here is CASSELEETQYF. The CDR3 DNA is TGTGCCAGCAGTGAACTCGAAGAGACCCAGTACTTC.

This clonotype was counted many times. The chain links TRBV12-3 or TRBV12-4 to TRBJ1-1, with D unclear. The V gene lost 5 bases and the J gene lost 4 bases, with 14 bases spanning the gap. CDR3 size: 14 residues. CDR3 amino acids: CASSQLGIGTEAFF. In DNA, the CDR3 is TGTGCCAGCAGTCAACTAGGAATCGGCACTGAAGCTTTCTTT.

This clonotype came up many times. This rearrangement joins TRBV20-1 to TRBJ1-5; a possible D gene is TRBD1 (5 bases). The CDR3 consists of 15 residues. Germline CDR1 DFQATT, CDR2 SNEGSKA (reference sequence). V lost 4 bases and J lost 5, with 18 bases in between. CDR3 in DNA: TGCAGTGCTACCCGACGTGGGGCGGGAGATCAGCCCCAGCATTTT. This gives the protein CSATRRGAGDQPQHF.